This T cell receptor beta chain was captured by sequencing in a study of CD8+CD57+ T cells in acquired aplastic anemia. V was cut by 7 bases and J by 11 bases, with 19 bases left in between. In germline, CDR1 is SGHKS, CDR2 YYEKEE (reference sequence). This CDR3 region has 13 residues. Profiling of TCR beta VDJ combinations and CDR3 sequences used genomic DNA as template. TCRdb analysed the reads with MiXCR anew, one entry per CDR3 protein. The table has around 140,000 distinct CDR3 sequences, roughly two fifths seen once. This clonotype was observed many times. This chain links TRBV5-5 with TRBJ2-1; unclear D gene. The TCR sequence derives from a human donor in good health, serving as a control. Sequenced input: sorted CD4+, CD8+, or CD8+CD57+ T cells (not recorded which) from PBMCs. The CDR3 DNA sequence: TGTGCCAGCGAGAGTCGACCGTACGTTAAGCAGTTCTTC. It is translated as CASESRPYVKQFF.